What follows is one TCR beta chain and its context. Its matching antigen is unknown. TCRdb reprocessed the RT-PCR reads via MiXCR and lists one record per CDR3 protein. The sample shows a few hundred thousand distinct CDR3 sequences, 9% to 15% of them seen only once. The CDR3 consists of 13 residues. V lost 2 bases and J 5 bases, leaving 8 bases between the germline ends. CDR1 SNHLY and CDR2 FYNNEI come from the germline V gene. The sample comes from a study of response to subunit inactivated influenza vaccine. Regarding the study as a whole: Researchers suggested that each seasonal influenza vaccination recruits few new T cells.

J is TRBJ2-3 and V is TRBV2; possibly TRBD1 for D (5 bases). This specimen was non-naive T cells sorted from PBMCs, taken approximately 15 days before vaccination. This receptor was taken from a man aged 50-60 years who received an inactivated influenza vaccine. In DNA form, the CDR3 reads TGTGCCAGCAGTGAATTGCAGGGAGATACGCAGTATTTT. This encodes CASSELQGDTQYF.